Following are 26 T cell receptor beta chains from one sample sequenced in a study of cytotoxic CD8 clonotypes in ibrutinib-treated CLL. Method: immunoSEQ multiplex PCR; TCRdb's copy keeps in-frame clones and lacks some. The data contain 250,000 to 350,000 clones, more than 70% of them singletons. The sequences come from PBMCs, collected at disease progression, from a patient treated with ibrutinib. All receptors come from a human donor with chronic lymphocytic leukemia.

The V gene is TRBV27, the J gene TRBJ1-4; D possibly corresponds to TRBD1 (5 bases). The V end was cut by 8 bases, the J end by 3 bases, with 22 bases between. The CDR3 is made up of 17 amino acids. Per the germline V gene, CDR1 is MNHEY and CDR2 is SMNVEV (reference sequence). Here the CDR3 reads CASRSNTAGLANEKLFF. CDR3 DNA: TGTGCCAGCCGTTCTAACACGGCAGGGTTAGCTAATGAAAAACTGTTTTTT.

This chain uses TRBV5-8 with TRBJ1-5, with D hard to call. Germline V gene sequence: CDR1 SGHTS, CDR2 YDEGEE. Between the trimmed V and J ends, which lost 2 bases and 5 bases, there was a span of 14 bases. The CDR3 runs 15 residues. For the CDR3, the DNA is TGTGCCAGCAGCTTAGGGATCTTTAGGGATCAGCCCCAGCATTTT. It translates to CASSLGIFRDQPQHF.

The V and J genes are TRBV19 and TRBJ2-7, with D possibly called TRBD1 or TRBD2 (5 bases each). Looked up from germline, CDR1 is LNHDA and CDR2 is SQIVND (reference sequence). This CDR3 spans 14 amino acids. Trimming pared 2 bases from V and 2 bases from J, leaving 10 bases between. In DNA form, the CDR3 reads TGTGCCAGTAGTATATCAGGGAGAGCCTACGAGCAGTACTTC. Translation gives CASSISGRAYEQYF.

Only a few counts were recorded for this clone. The rearrangement uses TRBV5-1 and TRBJ2-7; TRBD1 aligns across 7 bases. The CDR3 totals 14 residues. V lost 4 bases to trimming and J lost 3 bases; unmatched junction nucleotides: 7. Looked up from germline, CDR1 is SGHRS and CDR2 is YFSETQ. CDR3 nucleotide sequence: TGCGCCAGCAGCCCAGGGGGTTGGAACTACGAGCAGTACTTC. Its translation is CASSPGGWNYEQYF.

This sequence joins TRBV5-1 and TRBJ2-7; 8 bases are shared with TRBD1. Germline loops: CDR1 SGHRS, CDR2 YFSETQ. CDR3 length: 17 residues. V lost 1 base and J lost 4; bases outside the gene matches: 13. As DNA, the CDR3 is TGCGCCAGCAGCTTGAAACAGGGGGTTGTCCGGAGGTACGAGCAGTACTTC. Amino acids: CASSLKQGVVRRYEQYF.

The chain combines TRBV6-1 with TRBJ1-5; TRBD1 matches 10 bases. The CDR3 is 14 amino acids. Per the germline V gene, CDR1 is MNHNS and CDR2 is SASEGT. The ends lost 11 bases at V and 2 bases at J; junction bases unmatched: 6. CDR3 nucleotide sequence: TGTGCCGTGACAGGGGGCCGGGGCAATCAGCCCCAGCATTTT. Translation: CAVTGGRGNQPQHF.

J is TRBJ2-7 and V is TRBV2; perhaps TRBD2 as D (5 bases). The CDR3 has 13 residues. The germline CDR1 and CDR2 sequences are SNHLY and FYNNEI. The CDR3 reads CAHRGEPSYEQYF. The CDR3 DNA reads TGTGCGCACCGGGGAGAACCCTCCTACGAGCAGTACTTC.

The chain couples TRBV4-3 to TRBJ2-7; D is ambiguous. This CDR3 is 16 amino acids long. The V gene's germline CDR1 is LGHNA and CDR2 YSLEER. The ends were cut back, 0 bases at V and 0 bases at J, with 12 bases in the middle. The CDR3, as DNA: TGCGCCAGCAGCCAAGATCCGCAGAACCCCTCCTACGAGCAGTACTTC. Protein product: CASSQDPQNPSYEQYF.

This CDR3 is CASSLSAGPRDEQYF. The CDR3 DNA reads TGTGCCAGCAGTTTATCTGCCGGACCAAGGGACGAGCAGTACTTC. This chain joins TRBV28 and TRBJ2-7; D uncertain. Germline lookup yields CDR1 MDHEN and CDR2 SYDVKM. The ends were cut back, 1 base at V and 5 bases at J, with 15 bases in the middle. The CDR3 loop spans 15 amino acids.

The J gene is TRBJ1-2, the V gene TRBV9; no clear D gene. The CDR3 is 10 amino acids. Germline lookup yields CDR1 SGDLS and CDR2 YYNGEE. V gave up 10 bases and J gave up 8 bases, with 12 bases separating them. CDR3 in DNA: TGTGCCTCCGGCCCGTGGGGCTACACCTTC. Translation gives CASGPWGYTF.

The chain combines TRBV4-1 with TRBJ1-1; D possibly corresponds to TRBD1 (6 bases). The germline V gene encodes CDR1 MGHRA and CDR2 YSYEKL. The CDR3 covers 17 residues. Trimming cost V 4 bases and J 1 base, with 19 bases left between them. The DNA for the CDR3 is TGCGCCAGCAGCCCAGTGGGGGCCTGGGCGGGGAACACTGAAGCTTTCTTT. It is translated as CASSPVGAWAGNTEAFF.

The chain uses TRBV7-9 and TRBJ2-6; TRBD1 matches 8 bases. This CDR3 is 16 amino acids long. The trim removed 1 base at V and 4 bases at J, leaving 3 bases unmatched. The germline V gene has CDR1 SEHNR and CDR2 FQNEAQ (reference sequence). CDR3 region: CASSLGTGPGANVLTF. CDR3 nucleotides: TGTGCCAGCAGCTTAGGGACAGGGCCCGGGGCCAACGTCCTGACTTTC.

J is TRBJ1-1 and V is TRBV4-2; D gene uncertain. Germline CDR1 reads LGHNA; CDR2 reads YNFKEQ. Trimming stripped 4 bases from V and 1 base from J, with 10 bases between. The CDR3 sequence is 14 residues long. CDR3 sequence reads: CASSLLLQNTEAFF. The CDR3 bases are TGTGCCAGCAGCCTCCTTTTACAGAACACTGAAGCTTTCTTT.

Turning to this clone: The germline gene is not matched at one end of the junction; a read error may be the cause. The V gene is TRBV6-6, the J gene TRBJ2-7; D is perhaps TRBD1 (6 bases). CDR3 size: 15 residues. Germline CDR1 MNHNY, CDR2 SVGAGI (reference sequence). The DNA for the CDR3 is TGTGCCACCAGTTTATTAGGGGGTGGATCCTACGAGCAGTACTTC. It is translated as CATSLLGGGSYEQYF.

The rearrangement uses TRBV2 and TRBJ1-2; D uncertain. V was trimmed by 3 bases and J by 1 base, leaving 9 bases between them. This CDR3 spans 14 amino acids. Germline-derived CDR1 and CDR2 are SNHLY and FYNNEI. The DNA of the CDR3 is TGTGCCAGCAGTGACAGGCCCGTTAACTATGGCTACACCTTC. Translation: CASSDRPVNYGYTF.

This rearrangement joins TRBV7-9 to TRBJ1-2, with a tentative D call TRBD1 (6 bases). Germline-derived CDR1 and CDR2 are SEHNR and FQNEAQ (reference sequence). The CDR3 sequence is 13 residues long. The V gene lost 5 bases and the J gene lost 5 bases, with 12 bases spanning the gap. The CDR3 DNA sequence: TGTGCCAGCAGCCCACAGGGCTGGTATGGCTACACCTTC. Its translation: CASSPQGWYGYTF.

Points on this clone: Additional DNA sequences in this sample encode the identical CDR3. The chain carries TRBV9 and TRBJ2-2; the D gene could be TRBD1 or TRBD2 (6 bases each). CDR1 is SGDLS, CDR2 YYNGEE, per germline. The CDR3 runs to 14 residues. Trimming shortened V by 0 bases and J by 5 bases, and 8 bases separated the two germline ends. The CDR3 region is CASSVEGGTGELFF. As DNA, the CDR3 is TGTGCCAGCAGCGTAGAGGGGGGAACCGGGGAGCTGTTTTTT.

This clone was seen only once. V and J are TRBV7-2 and TRBJ2-3; maybe TRBD2 (5 bases). Trimming took off 1 base at V and 8 bases at J, with 10 bases between the two ends. CDR3 size: 13 residues. Germline V gene lookup returns CDR1 SGHTA and CDR2 FQGNSA. CDR3 in DNA: TGTGCCAGCAGCTTAGAGCGGCTAGCTACGCAGTATTTT. Residues: CASSLERLATQYF.

The gene calls are TRBV18 and TRBJ2-7; 8 bases match TRBD1. This CDR3 is 16 amino acids long. Trimming cost V 3 bases and J 3 bases; bases outside gene matches: 10. Germline CDR1 reads KGHSH; CDR2 reads LQKENI. CDR3 protein: CASSPTTGTGVYEQYF. The DNA for the CDR3 is TGTGCCAGCTCACCCACAACCGGGACAGGAGTCTACGAGCAGTACTTC.

The chain is built from TRBV5-4 and TRBJ2-7; D unresolved. Trimming took off 0 bases at V and 5 bases at J, with 6 bases between the two ends. CDR1 SGHNT and CDR2 YYREEE come from the germline V gene (reference sequence). This CDR3 is built from 12 residues. The CDR3 nucleotides are TGTGCCAGCAGCTTGGTAGGGAACGAGCAGTACTTC. It codes for CASSLVGNEQYF.

V usage is TRBV28 and J usage is TRBJ2-7, with D maybe TRBD1 (6 bases). The ends were cut back, 1 base at V and 4 bases at J, with 17 bases in the middle. CDR1 MDHEN and CDR2 SYDVKM come from the germline V gene. This CDR3 comprises 16 residues. CDR3 residues: CASSLLFGTGWYEQYF. In nucleotides, the CDR3 is TGTGCCAGCAGTTTATTGTTCGGAACAGGGTGGTACGAGCAGTACTTC.

The gene calls are TRBV7-6 and TRBJ1-1; D possibly corresponds to TRBD1 (5 bases). The CDR3 consists of 13 residues. Trimming removed 5 bases at V and 5 bases at J, with 12 bases between. Germline assignment: CDR1 SGHVS and CDR2 FNYEAQ. CDR3 in amino acids: CASSPWGGTEAFF. CDR3 DNA sequence: TGTGCCAGCAGCCCATGGGGGGGAACTGAAGCTTTCTTT.

V gene TRBV29-1 combines with J gene TRBJ2-1; 8 positions match TRBD2. Per the germline V gene, CDR1 is SQVTM and CDR2 is ANQGSEA. The length of the CDR3 is 13 residues. With V trimmed by 5 bases and J by 3 bases, 3 bases remained unmatched. The CDR3: CSVSSGIYNEQFF. DNA of the CDR3: TGCAGCGTTAGTAGCGGGATCTACAATGAGCAGTTCTTC.

This chain uses TRBV6-1 with TRBJ1-3; the D gene is possibly TRBD1 (5 bases). V shed 2 bases and J shed 4 bases, with 15 bases lying between them. CDR3 length: 16 amino acids. Germline CDR1 reads MNHNS; CDR2 reads SASEGT. In nucleotides, the CDR3 is TGTGCCAGCAGTGAAACGGCCGGGGGAGTGGGAAACACCATATATTTT. Encoded protein: CASSETAGGVGNTIYF.

The chain links TRBV6-5 to TRBJ2-7; D may match TRBD1 or TRBD2 (5 bases each). This CDR3 contains 13 residues. V lost 2 bases and J 7 bases, leaving 12 bases between the germline ends. Germline CDR1 and CDR2: MNHEY and SVGAGI. CDR3 nucleotides: TGTGCCAGCAGTTACGTGCTAGCAGGGGAGCAGTACTTC. Its protein product is CASSYVLAGEQYF.

The chain is built from TRBV2 and TRBJ1-3, with 10 bases identical to TRBD1. Unmatched junction bases numbered 4, after V lost 6 bases and J lost 2 bases. The CDR3 sequence is 15 residues long. Germline assignment: CDR1 SNHLY and CDR2 FYNNEI. The CDR3 bases are TGTGCCAGCAGACGACAGGGGGCGGCTGGAAACACCATATATTTT. It yields the protein CASRRQGAAGNTIYF. Complete variable domain (other parts from reference TRBV2 and TRBJ1-3): EPEVTQTPSHQVTQMGQEVILRCVPISNHLYFYWYRQILGQKVEFLVSFYNNEISEKSEIFDDQFSVERPDGSNFTLKIRSTKLEDSAMYFCASRRQGAAGNTIYFGEGSWLTVV.